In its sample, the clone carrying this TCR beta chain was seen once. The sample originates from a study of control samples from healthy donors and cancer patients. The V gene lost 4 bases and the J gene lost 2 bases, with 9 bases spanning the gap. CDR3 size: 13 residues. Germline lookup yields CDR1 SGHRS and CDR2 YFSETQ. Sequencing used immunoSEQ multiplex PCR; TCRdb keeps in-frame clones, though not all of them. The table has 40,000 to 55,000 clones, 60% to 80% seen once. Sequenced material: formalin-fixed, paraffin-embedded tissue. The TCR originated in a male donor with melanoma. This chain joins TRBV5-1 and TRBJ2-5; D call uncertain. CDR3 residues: CASSRTLQETQYF. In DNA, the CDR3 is TGCGCCAGCAGCCGGACCCTACAAGAGACCCAGTACTTC.